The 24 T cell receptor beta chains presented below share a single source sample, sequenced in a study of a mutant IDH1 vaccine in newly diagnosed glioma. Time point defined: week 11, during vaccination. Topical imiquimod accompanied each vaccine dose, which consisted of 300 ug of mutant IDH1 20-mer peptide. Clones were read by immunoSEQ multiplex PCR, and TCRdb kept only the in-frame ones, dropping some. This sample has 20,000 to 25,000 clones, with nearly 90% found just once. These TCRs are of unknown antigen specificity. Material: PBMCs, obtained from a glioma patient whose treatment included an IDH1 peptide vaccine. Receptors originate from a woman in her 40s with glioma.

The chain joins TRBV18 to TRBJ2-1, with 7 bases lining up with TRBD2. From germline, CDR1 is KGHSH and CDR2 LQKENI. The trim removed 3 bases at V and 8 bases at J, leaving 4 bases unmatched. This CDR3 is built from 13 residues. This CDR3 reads CASSPREGDEQFF. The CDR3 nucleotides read TGTGCCAGCTCACCCAGGGAGGGCGATGAGCAGTTCTTC.

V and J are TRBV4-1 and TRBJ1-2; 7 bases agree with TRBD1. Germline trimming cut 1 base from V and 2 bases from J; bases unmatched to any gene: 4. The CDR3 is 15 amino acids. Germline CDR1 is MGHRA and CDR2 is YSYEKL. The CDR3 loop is CASSQAKGQNYGYTF. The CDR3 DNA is TGCGCCAGCAGCCAAGCAAAGGGACAGAACTATGGCTACACCTTC.

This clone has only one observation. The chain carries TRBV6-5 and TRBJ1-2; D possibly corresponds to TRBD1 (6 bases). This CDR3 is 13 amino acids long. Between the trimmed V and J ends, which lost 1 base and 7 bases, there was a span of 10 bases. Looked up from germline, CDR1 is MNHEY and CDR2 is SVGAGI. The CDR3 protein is CASSYLGAAGYTF. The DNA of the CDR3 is TGTGCCAGCAGTTACTTGGGGGCTGCTGGCTACACCTTC.

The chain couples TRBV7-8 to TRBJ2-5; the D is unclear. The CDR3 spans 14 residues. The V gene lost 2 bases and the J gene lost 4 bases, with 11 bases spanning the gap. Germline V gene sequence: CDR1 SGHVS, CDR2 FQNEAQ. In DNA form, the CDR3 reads TGTGCCAGCAGCTTATTGCTGGGCGGAGAGACCCAGTACTTC. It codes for CASSLLLGGETQYF. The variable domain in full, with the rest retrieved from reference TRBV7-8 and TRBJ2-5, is GAGVSQSPRYKVAKRGQDVALRCDPISGHVSLFWYQQALGQGPEFLTYFQNEAQLDKSGLPSDRFFAERPEGSVSTLKIQRTQQEDSAVYLCASSLLLGGETQYFGPGTRLLVL.

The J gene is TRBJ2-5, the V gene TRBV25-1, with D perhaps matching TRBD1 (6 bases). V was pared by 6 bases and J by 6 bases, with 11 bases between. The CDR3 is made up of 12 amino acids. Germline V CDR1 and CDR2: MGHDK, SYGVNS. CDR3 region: CASRGRGQTQYF. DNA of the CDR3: TGTGCCAGCAGGGGCAGGGGTCAGACCCAGTACTTC.

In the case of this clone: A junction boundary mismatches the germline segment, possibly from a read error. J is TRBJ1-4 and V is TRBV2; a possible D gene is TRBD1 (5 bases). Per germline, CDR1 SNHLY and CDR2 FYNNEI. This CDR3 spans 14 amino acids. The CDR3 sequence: CASREDSYHEKLFF. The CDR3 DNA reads TGTGCCAGCAGAGAAGACAGTTATCATGAAAAACTGTTTTTT. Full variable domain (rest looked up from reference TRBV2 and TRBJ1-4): EPEVTQTPSHQVTQMGQEVILRCVPISNHLYFYWYRQILGQKVEFLVSFYNNEISEKSEIFDDQFSVERPDGSNFTLKIRSTKLEDSAMYFCASREDSYHEKLFFGSGTQLSVL.

DNA of the CDR3: TGCGCCAGCAGCCAAGAGGTCGGGGAATATGAGCCCCAGCATTTT. Translating it yields CASSQEVGEYEPQHF. The chain is built from TRBV4-1 and TRBJ1-5; D not certain. The CDR3 extends over 15 amino acids. The germline V gene encodes CDR1 MGHRA and CDR2 YSYEKL. V lost 0 bases, J lost 8 bases, and 14 bases lay in between.

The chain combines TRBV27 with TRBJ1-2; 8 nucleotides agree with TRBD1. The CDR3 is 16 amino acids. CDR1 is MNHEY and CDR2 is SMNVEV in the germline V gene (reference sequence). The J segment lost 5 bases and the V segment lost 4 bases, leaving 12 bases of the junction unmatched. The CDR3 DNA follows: TGTGCCAGCAGTTATTTTGGGACAGGAGGGGGTTATGGCTACACCTTC. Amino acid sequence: CASSYFGTGGGYGYTF.

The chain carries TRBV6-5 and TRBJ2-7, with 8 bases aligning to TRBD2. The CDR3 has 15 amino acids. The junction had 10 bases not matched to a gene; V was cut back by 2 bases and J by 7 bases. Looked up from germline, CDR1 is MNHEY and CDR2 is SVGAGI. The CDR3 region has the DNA TGTGCCAGCAGTTACCAACAGCGGGGGCCGGGAGAGCAGTACTTC. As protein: CASSYQQRGPGEQYF.

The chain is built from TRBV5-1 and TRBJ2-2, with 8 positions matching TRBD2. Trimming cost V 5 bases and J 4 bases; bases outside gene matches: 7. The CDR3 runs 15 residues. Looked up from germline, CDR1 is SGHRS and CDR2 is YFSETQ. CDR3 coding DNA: TGCGCCAGCAGACGGGAGGGAATAGGCACCGGGGAGCTGTTTTTT. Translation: CASRREGIGTGELFF.

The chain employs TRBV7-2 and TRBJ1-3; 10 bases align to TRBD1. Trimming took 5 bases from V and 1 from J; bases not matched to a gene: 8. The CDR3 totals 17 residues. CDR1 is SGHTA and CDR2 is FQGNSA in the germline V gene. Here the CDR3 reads CASSRPGTGVSGNTIYF. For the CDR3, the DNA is TGTGCCAGCAGCCGTCCCGGGACAGGGGTGTCTGGAAACACCATATATTTT.

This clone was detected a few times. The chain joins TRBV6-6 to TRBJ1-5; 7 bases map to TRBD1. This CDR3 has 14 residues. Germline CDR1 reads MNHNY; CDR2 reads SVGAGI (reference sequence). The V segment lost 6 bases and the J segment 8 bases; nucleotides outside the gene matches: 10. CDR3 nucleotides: TGTGCCAGCAGACTCGACAGGGCGACTGAGCCCCAGCATTTT. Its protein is CASRLDRATEPQHF.

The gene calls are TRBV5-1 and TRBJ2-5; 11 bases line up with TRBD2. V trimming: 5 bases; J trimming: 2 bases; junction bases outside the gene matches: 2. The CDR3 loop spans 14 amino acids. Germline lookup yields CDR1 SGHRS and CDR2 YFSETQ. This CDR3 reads CASRTSGTQETQYF. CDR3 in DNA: TGCGCCAGCAGGACTAGCGGGACACAAGAGACCCAGTACTTC.

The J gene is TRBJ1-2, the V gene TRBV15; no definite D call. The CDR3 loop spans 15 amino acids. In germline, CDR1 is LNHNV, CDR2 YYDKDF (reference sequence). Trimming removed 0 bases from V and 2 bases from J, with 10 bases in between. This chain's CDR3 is CATSRERDLNYGYTF. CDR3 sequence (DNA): TGTGCCACCAGCAGAGAAAGAGACCTAAACTATGGCTACACCTTC.

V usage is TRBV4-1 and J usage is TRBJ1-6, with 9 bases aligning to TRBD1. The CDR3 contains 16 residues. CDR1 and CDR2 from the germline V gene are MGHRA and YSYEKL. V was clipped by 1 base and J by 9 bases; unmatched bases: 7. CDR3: CASSQVKTGGSSPLHF. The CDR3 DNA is TGCGCCAGCAGCCAAGTGAAGACAGGGGGAAGTTCACCCCTCCACTTT.

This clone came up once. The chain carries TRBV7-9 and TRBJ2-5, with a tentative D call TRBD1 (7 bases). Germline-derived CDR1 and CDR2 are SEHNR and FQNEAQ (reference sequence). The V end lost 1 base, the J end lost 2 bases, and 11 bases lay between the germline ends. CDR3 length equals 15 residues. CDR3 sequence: CASSLVAGGQETQYF. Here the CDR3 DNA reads TGTGCCAGCAGCTTAGTAGCAGGGGGGCAAGAGACCCAGTACTTC. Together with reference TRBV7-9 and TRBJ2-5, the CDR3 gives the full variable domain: DTGVSQNPRHKITKRGQNVTFRCDPISEHNRLYWYRQTLGQGPEFLTYFQNEAQLEKSRLLSDRFSAERPKGSFSTLEIQRTEQGDSAMYLCASSLVAGGQETQYFGPGTRLLVL.

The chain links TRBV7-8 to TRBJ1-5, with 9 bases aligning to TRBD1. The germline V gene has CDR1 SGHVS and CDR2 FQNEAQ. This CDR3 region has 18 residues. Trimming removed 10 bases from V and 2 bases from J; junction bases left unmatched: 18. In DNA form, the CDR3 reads TGTGCCACCCTGAAGGGGGACAGGGCGTCTTACGGCAATCAGCCCCAGCATTTT. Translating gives CATLKGDRASYGNQPQHF.

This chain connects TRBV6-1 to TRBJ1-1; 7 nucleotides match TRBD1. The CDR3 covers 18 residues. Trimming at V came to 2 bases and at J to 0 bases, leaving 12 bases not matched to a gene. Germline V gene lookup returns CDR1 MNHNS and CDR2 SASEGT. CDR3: CASSERGQILLMNTEAFF. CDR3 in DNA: TGTGCCAGCAGTGAACGGGGACAGATCCTACTCATGAACACTGAAGCTTTCTTT.

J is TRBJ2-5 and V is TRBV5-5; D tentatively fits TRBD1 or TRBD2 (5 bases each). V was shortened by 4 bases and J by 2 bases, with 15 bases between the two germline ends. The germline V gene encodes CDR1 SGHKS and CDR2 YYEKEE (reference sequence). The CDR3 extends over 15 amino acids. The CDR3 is CASSGGPRGQETQYF. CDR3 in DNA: TGTGCCAGCAGCGGGGGACCCCGAGGACAAGAGACCCAGTACTTC.

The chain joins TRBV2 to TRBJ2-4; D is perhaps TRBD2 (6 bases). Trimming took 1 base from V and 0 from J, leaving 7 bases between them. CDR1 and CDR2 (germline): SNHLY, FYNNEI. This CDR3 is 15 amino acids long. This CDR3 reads CASSEEGLAKNIQYF. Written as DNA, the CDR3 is TGTGCCAGCAGTGAAGAGGGACTAGCCAAAAACATTCAGTACTTC.

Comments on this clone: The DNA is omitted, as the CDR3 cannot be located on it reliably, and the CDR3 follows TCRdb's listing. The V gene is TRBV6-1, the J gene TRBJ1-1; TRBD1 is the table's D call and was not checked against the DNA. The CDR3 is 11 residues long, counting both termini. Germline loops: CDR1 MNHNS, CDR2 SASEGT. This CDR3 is CASSVGTGIFF.

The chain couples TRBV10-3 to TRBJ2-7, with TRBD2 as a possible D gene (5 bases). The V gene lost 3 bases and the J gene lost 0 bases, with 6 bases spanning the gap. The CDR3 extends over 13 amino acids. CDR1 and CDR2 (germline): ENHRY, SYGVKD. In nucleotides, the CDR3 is TGTGCCATCAGTGAAGGGAGCTCCTACGAGCAGTACTTC. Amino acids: CAISEGSSYEQYF.

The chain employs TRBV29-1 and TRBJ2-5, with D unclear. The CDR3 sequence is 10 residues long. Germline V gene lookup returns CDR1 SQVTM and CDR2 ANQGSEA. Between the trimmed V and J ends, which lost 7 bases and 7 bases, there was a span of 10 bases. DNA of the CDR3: TGCAGCGGGGAAGAAGGGACCCAGTACTTC. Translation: CSGEEGTQYF.

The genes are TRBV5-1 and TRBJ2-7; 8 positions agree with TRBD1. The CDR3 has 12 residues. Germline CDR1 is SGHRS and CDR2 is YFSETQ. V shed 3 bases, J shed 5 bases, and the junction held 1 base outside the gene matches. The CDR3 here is CASSWTGNEQYF. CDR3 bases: TGCGCCAGCAGCTGGACAGGGAACGAGCAGTACTTC.